Shown below are 15 T cell receptor beta chains from a single sample sequenced in a study of PD-L1 blockade in urothelial cancer. Time point reported: peripheral blood 6 weeks after treatment start. Profiling relied on immunoSEQ multiplex PCR, and the TCRdb table lists in-frame clones only, not all of them. Of 48,000 or so clones detected, roughly 80% appear once; the ten largest clones hold about 10%. The sample consisted of PBMCs, taken around atezolizumab (anti-PD-L1) treatment. The receptor set was obtained from a man between 65 and 85 years old with urothelial cancer.

The chain couples TRBV27 to TRBJ2-7, with TRBD1 identical over 7 bases. Germline CDR1 MNHEY, CDR2 SMNVEV (reference sequence). The CDR3 consists of 14 residues. Germline trimming cut 5 bases from V and 2 bases from J; bases unmatched to any gene: 6. CDR3: CASSLLQGPYEQYF. The CDR3 DNA is TGTGCCAGCAGTCTCTTACAGGGGCCCTACGAGCAGTACTTC.

This chain joins TRBV5-6 and TRBJ2-4; 10 nucleotides align to TRBD2. From germline, CDR1 is SGHDT and CDR2 YYEEEE. J lost 0 bases, V lost 0 bases, and 6 bases had no gene match. CDR3 size: 18 residues. The DNA for the CDR3 is TGTGCCAGCAGCTTGGTAGGCCTAGCGGGAGTAGCCAAAAACATTCAGTACTTC. As protein: CASSLVGLAGVAKNIQYF.

The rearrangement links TRBV18 to TRBJ2-1; 10 nucleotides match TRBD2. CDR1 and CDR2 (germline): KGHSH, LQKENI. Unmatched junction bases numbered 9, after V lost 0 bases and J lost 7 bases. The CDR3 spans 17 residues. CDR3 residues: CASSPPPTSGRRNEQFF. The CDR3 nucleotides are TGTGCCAGCTCACCACCCCCGACTAGCGGGCGACGGAATGAGCAGTTCTTC.

This rearrangement joins TRBV7-9 to TRBJ2-1; D possibly corresponds to TRBD2 (7 bases). The CDR3 contains 16 residues. Germline V gene data show CDR1 as SEHNR and CDR2 as FQNEAQ (reference sequence). Deletions cut 5 bases from V and 6 bases from J, with 20 bases between. The CDR3 DNA sequence: TGTGCCAGCAGCCCCTACGGGGGAGGGGGGGTCAATGAGCAGTTCTTC. Its protein is CASSPYGGGGVNEQFF. Filled out from reference TRBV7-9 and TRBJ2-1, the complete variable domain reads DTGVSQNPRHKITKRGQNVTFRCDPISEHNRLYWYRQTLGQGPEFLTYFQNEAQLEKSRLLSDRFSAERPKGSFSTLEIQRTEQGDSAMYLCASSPYGGGGVNEQFFGPGTRLTVL.

This chain connects TRBV5-4 to TRBJ1-1; a possible D gene is TRBD1 (6 bases). The CDR3 totals 17 residues. Germline CDR1 SGHNT, CDR2 YYREEE (reference sequence). V was cut by 0 bases and J by 2 bases, with 17 bases left in between. CDR3 in DNA: TGTGCCAGCAGCTTGGATACGGGGGGCCGGATCAACACTGAAGCTTTCTTT. Translation: CASSLDTGGRINTEAFF.

CDR3 bases: TGTGCCAGCAGCTCTTGGGGGCTGAGGGCCAACGTCCTGACTTTC. The encoded protein is CASSSWGLRANVLTF. The J gene is TRBJ2-6, the V gene TRBV11-2, with TRBD1 as a possible D gene (6 bases). Trimming cost V 4 bases and J 5 bases, with 12 bases left between them. The germline CDR1 and CDR2 sequences are SGHAT and FQNNGV. CDR3 length: 15 residues.

The table lists this clone with a few counts. This chain connects TRBV19 to TRBJ2-2; no firm D call. V was pared by 7 bases and J by 4 bases, with 13 bases between. This CDR3 contains 14 residues. Germline V lookup: CDR1 LNHDA, CDR2 SQIVND (reference sequence). CDR3: CASTPAPGTGELFF. CDR3 bases: TGTGCCAGTACGCCCGCTCCCGGCACCGGGGAGCTGTTTTTT.

The chain recombines TRBV9 with TRBJ2-7; D unresolved. Germline V gives CDR1 SGDLS, CDR2 YYNGEE. The CDR3 consists of 14 residues. V was cut by 4 bases and J by 6 bases, with 17 bases left in between. CDR3 nucleotide sequence: TGTGCCAGCAGCACTGTATCTTCCCCTTCCGAGCAGTACTTC. Protein sequence: CASSTVSSPSEQYF.

The rearrangement links TRBV5-1 to TRBJ2-2; weak D call: TRBD2 (5 bases). The CDR3 covers 14 residues. Trimming removed 4 bases at V and 2 bases at J, with 9 bases between. Germline values: CDR1 SGHRS, CDR2 YFSETQ. The CDR3 spells CASSPEGNTGELFF. CDR3 sequence (DNA): TGCGCCAGCAGCCCAGAGGGTAACACCGGGGAGCTGTTTTTT.

There are many counts of this clone. This chain links TRBV7-9 with TRBJ2-7, with 10 bases fitting TRBD1. J lost 2 bases, V lost 5 bases, and 6 bases had no gene match. CDR3 size: 15 residues. CDR1 is SEHNR and CDR2 is FQNEAQ in the germline V gene (reference sequence). CDR3 sequence reads: CASSTPGTGAYEQYF. CDR3 DNA sequence: TGTGCCAGCAGCACACCCGGGACAGGGGCCTACGAGCAGTACTTC.

The gene calls are TRBV10-3 and TRBJ2-7; D might be TRBD1 (7 bases). V lost 2 bases and J lost 5, with 16 bases in between. Per germline, CDR1 ENHRY and CDR2 SYGVKD. This CDR3 has 15 amino acids. In DNA, the CDR3 is TGTGCCATCAGTGAGGGGCAGGGGGGTGCGGACGAGCAGTACTTC. This codes for CAISEGQGGADEQYF.

The chain employs TRBV2 and TRBJ1-5; 9 positions agree with TRBD1. CDR3 length: 14 residues. Germline V gene sequence: CDR1 SNHLY, CDR2 FYNNEI. The trim removed 4 bases at V and 5 bases at J, leaving 3 bases unmatched. The CDR3 DNA is TGTGCCAGCAGTGGGGACAGGGACCATCAGCCCCAGCATTTT. Translation: CASSGDRDHQPQHF.

This clone was counted a single time. The chain joins TRBV7-3 to TRBJ2-5; TRBD2 matches at 10 bases. CDR1 SGHTA and CDR2 FQGTGA come from the germline V gene. The junction had 7 bases not matched to a gene; V was cut back by 5 bases and J by 1 base. CDR3 length equals 16 residues. As DNA, the CDR3 is TGTGCCAGCAGCCAGGGCATAGCGGGAGGCCAAGAGACCCAGTACTTC. Protein: CASSQGIAGGQETQYF.

The chain employs TRBV2 and TRBJ2-5, with D perhaps TRBD2 (5 bases). The V and J ends lost 3 bases and 1 base respectively, with 9 bases between them. CDR3 length equals 14 residues. The V gene's germline CDR1 is SNHLY and CDR2 FYNNEI. CDR3 region: CASSDGLTQETQYF. Written as DNA, the CDR3 is TGTGCCAGCAGTGACGGACTGACCCAAGAGACCCAGTACTTC.

The rearrangement uses TRBV6-1 and TRBJ1-2; D uncertain. CDR3 length: 13 residues. Trimming removed 6 bases from V and 0 bases from J, with 8 bases in between. Per germline, CDR1 MNHNS and CDR2 SASEGT. The CDR3 DNA sequence: TGTGCCAGCAGCCTAGAAGCTAACTATGGCTACACCTTC. Translated: CASSLEANYGYTF.